The 5 T cell receptor beta chains given below trace back to one sample, sequenced in a study of PD-1 blockade in classical Hodgkin lymphoma. Following autologous stem cell transplantation, relapse occurred in every patient, and exposure to brentuximab vedotin varied. Generated by immunoSEQ multiplex PCR, the TCRdb table keeps only in-frame clones and is missing some. The repertoire holds 20,000 or so clones, 75% to 90% seen once, with 24% in the top ten. Sample: peripheral blood mononuclear cells (PBMCs), taken at baseline. The receptors shown here come from a human donor with classical Hodgkin lymphoma.

This chain joins TRBV20-1 and TRBJ1-1, with TRBD1 as a possible D gene (5 bases). This CDR3 comprises 10 residues. Germline V CDR1 and CDR2: DFQATT, SNEGSKA (reference sequence). This chain's CDR3 is CPIWGDEAFF. For the CDR3, the DNA is TGCCCGATCTGGGGCGATGAAGCTTTCTTT.

The chain carries TRBV7-3 and TRBJ2-1; TRBD2 agrees at 9 bases. Germline V gene lookup returns CDR1 SGHTA and CDR2 FQGTGA. CDR3 length equals 16 residues. After removal of 2 bases from V and 7 bases from J, the junction contained 9 bases not matched to a gene. In DNA form, the CDR3 reads TGTGCCAGCAGCTTAGGTTCCAGCGGGGGGAGGAATGAGCAGTTCTTC. Amino acid sequence: CASSLGSSGGRNEQFF.

The chain employs TRBV7-9 and TRBJ2-7, with D possibly matching TRBD1 (5 bases). This CDR3 has 13 residues. Between the trimmed V and J ends, which lost 3 bases and 2 bases, there was a span of 8 bases. Germline lookup yields CDR1 SEHNR and CDR2 FQNEAQ (reference sequence). Here the CDR3 DNA reads TGTGCCAGCAGCTTTCAGGGAACCTACGAGCAGTACTTC. Encoded protein: CASSFQGTYEQYF.

The chain has TRBV10-3 and TRBJ1-1, with 7 positions matching TRBD1. The V gene end was trimmed by 0 bases and the J gene end by 7 bases; junction bases not matched to a gene: 8. The V gene's germline CDR1 is ENHRY and CDR2 SYGVKD. The CDR3 length is 15 residues. The CDR3 DNA sequence: TGTGCCATCAGTGAGTCGGGACAGAGGAGCGATGAAGCTTTCTTT. Protein: CAISESGQRSDEAFF.

The V call is TRBV27, the J call TRBJ2-7; D may correspond to TRBD1 or TRBD2 (6 bases each). CDR3 size: 18 residues. The germline CDR1 and CDR2 sequences are MNHEY and SMNVEV (reference sequence). V dropped 4 bases and J dropped 5 bases, with 27 bases sitting between them. The CDR3 protein is CASSSHLRGAQDRDEQYF. CDR3 in DNA: TGTGCCAGCAGTTCTCACCTTAGGGGGGCGCAGGATCGCGACGAGCAGTACTTC.